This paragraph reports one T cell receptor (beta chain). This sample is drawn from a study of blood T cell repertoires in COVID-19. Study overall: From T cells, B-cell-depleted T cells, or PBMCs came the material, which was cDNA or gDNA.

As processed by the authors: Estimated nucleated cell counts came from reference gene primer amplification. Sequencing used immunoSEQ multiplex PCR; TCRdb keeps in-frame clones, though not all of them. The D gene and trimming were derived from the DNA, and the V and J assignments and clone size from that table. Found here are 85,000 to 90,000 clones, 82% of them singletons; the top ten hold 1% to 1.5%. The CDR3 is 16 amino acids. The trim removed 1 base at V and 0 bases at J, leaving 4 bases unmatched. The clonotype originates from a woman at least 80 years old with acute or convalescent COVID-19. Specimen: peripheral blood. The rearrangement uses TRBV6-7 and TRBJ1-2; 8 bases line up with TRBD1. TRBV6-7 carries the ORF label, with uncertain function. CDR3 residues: CASSYFPDRANYGYTF. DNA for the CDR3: TGTGCCAGCAGTTACTTCCCGGACAGGGCTAACTATGGCTACACCTTC.